This TCR beta chain was sequenced during a study of technical replicates of blood from a handful of donors. TCRdb keeps only in-frame clones here, not all; method: immunoSEQ multiplex PCR. The table lists roughly 80,000 clones, about 91% of them singletons, with approximately 0.42% in the top ten. The CDR3 loop spans 16 amino acids. Germline CDR1 is KGHSH and CDR2 is LQKENI. The J segment lost 9 bases and the V segment lost 3 bases, leaving 11 bases of the junction unmatched. The receptor comes from a human donor in good health. The J gene is TRBJ2-1, the V gene TRBV18; 10 bases agree with TRBD2. Material: T cells isolated from PBMCs. CDR3 DNA: TGTGCCAGCTCACCCCTGCAAGCGGGAGGGCCTATTGAGCAGTTCTTC. Translating it yields CASSPLQAGGPIEQFF.